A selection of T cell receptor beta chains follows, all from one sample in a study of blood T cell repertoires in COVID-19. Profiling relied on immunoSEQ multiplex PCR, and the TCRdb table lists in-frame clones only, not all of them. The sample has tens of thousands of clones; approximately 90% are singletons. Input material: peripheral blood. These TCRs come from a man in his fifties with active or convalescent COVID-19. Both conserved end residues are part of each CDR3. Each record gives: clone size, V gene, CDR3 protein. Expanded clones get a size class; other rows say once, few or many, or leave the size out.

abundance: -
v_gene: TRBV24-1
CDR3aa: CATSEGDRVYTEAFF

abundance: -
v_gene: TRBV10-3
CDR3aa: CAISEGRGRLSGANVLTF

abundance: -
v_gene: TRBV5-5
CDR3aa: CASSLGTSGRWDTQYF

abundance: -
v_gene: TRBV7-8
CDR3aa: CASSLIGLTNTGELFF

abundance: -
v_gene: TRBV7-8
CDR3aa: CASSLVAGLNYGYTF

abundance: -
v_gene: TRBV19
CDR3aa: CASSSRRRGNQPQHF

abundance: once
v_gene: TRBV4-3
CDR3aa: CASSQARTGYTQYF

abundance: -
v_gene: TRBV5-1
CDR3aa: CASSSGFEKLFF

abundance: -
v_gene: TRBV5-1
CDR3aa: CASSSLLAGDYNEQFF

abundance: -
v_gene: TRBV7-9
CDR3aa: CASGHRGVGYTF

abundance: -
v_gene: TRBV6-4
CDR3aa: CASSDSSGSDTQYF

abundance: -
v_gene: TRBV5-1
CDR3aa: CASSPRTATHDTQYF

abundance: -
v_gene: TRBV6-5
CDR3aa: CASSYSQGAAYEQYF

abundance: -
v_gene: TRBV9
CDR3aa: CASSVVPGGYNEQFF

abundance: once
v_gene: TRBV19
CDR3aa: CASSKWAPGTSGATTYNEQFF

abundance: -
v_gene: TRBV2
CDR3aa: CASSERGRAFKQYF

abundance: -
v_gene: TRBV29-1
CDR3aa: CSVEAPGLKNIQYF

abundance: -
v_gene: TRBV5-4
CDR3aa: CASSLMDFNEKLFF

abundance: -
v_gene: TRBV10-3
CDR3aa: CAIRRTGLAGGTAREQYF

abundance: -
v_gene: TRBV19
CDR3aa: CASSTGAGNEQFF

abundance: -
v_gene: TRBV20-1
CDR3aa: CSAHHREQFF

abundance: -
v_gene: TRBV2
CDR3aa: CASSSGTSESDTQYF

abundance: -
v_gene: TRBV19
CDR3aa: CASSARTSRSTDTQYF

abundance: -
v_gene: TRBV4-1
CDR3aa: CASSQDPAGRTSPLHF

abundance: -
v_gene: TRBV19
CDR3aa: CASSAVPGTYNEQFF

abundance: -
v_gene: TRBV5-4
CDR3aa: CASSLAGGGETQYF

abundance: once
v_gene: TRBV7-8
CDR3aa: CASSLSPSGRSGTGELFF

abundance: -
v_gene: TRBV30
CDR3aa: CAWTMGLAKQYF

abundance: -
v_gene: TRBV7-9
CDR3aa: CASSLGAAKGQGAKTQYF

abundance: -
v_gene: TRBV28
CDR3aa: CASSDTVGGGEKLFF

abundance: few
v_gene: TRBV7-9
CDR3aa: CASSLGAGITDTQYF

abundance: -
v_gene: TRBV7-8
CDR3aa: CASSLAPVGLAGTGELFF

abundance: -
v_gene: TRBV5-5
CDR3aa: CASSGGQGGTDTQYF

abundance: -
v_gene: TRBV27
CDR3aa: CASSLTSGRTSYEQYF

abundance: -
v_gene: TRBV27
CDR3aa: CASAGLAGWDTQYF

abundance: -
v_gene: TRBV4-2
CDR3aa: CASSQAGVYEQYF

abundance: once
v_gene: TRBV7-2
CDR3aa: CASSLGSGGGPIYEQYF

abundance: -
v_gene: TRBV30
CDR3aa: CAWSGVGRAGETQYF